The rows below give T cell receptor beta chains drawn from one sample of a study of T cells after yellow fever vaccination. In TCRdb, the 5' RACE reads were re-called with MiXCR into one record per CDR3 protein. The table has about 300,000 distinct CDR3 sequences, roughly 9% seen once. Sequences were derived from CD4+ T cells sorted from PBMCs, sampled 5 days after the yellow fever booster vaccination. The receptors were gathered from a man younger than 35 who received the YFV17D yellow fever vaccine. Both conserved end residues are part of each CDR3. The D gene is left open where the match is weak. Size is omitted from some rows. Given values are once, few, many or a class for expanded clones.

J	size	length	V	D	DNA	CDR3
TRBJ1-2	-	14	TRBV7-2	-	TGTGCCAGCAGCTTACAGGACGCAGGGGATGGCTACACCTTC	CASSLQDAGDGYTF
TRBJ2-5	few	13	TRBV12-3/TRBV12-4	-	TGTGCCAGCGCTGGGGACGGCCAAGAGACCCAGTACTTC	CASAGDGQETQYF
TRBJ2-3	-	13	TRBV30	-	TGTGCCTGGAGTGTTGGCCCGCTCAAGGCGCAGTATTTT	CAWSVGPLKAQYF
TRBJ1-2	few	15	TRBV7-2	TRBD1	TGTGCCAGCAGATATCCGGGACAGGGGGACTATGGCTACACCTTC	CASRYPGQGDYGYTF
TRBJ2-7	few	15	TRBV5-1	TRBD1	TGCGCCAGCAGAAGTCCCGGGACAGTAAACGACGAGCAGTACTTC	CASRSPGTVNDEQYF
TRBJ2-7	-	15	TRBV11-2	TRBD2	TGTGCCAGCAGCTTAGGCCTAGCGGGGGGGCGCGAGCAGTACTTC	CASSLGLAGGREQYF
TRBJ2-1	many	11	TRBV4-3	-	TGCGCCAGCAGCCTAGGCGATGAGCAGTTCTTC	CASSLGDEQFF
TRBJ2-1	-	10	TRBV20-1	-	TGCAGTGCCCTCAGCAATGAGCAGTTCTTC	CSALSNEQFF
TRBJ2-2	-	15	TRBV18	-	TGTGCCAGCTCACCGATTCGGGGGAACACCGGGGAGCTGTTTTTT	CASSPIRGNTGELFF
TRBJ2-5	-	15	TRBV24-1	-	TGTGCCACCAGTGACCCCCCGGGACTCGCAGAGACCCAGTACTTC	CATSDPPGLAETQYF
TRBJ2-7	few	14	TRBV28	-	TGTGCCAGCAGTTCACCCCGGGACACCTACGAGCAGTACTTC	CASSSPRDTYEQYF
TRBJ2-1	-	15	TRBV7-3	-	TGTGCCAGCAGCTCGAGCGGGCCAAGTGGGAATGAGCAGTTCTTC	CASSSSGPSGNEQFF
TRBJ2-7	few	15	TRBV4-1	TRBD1	TGCGCCAGCAGCCAAGTCGGGACAGGGAAAGACGAGCAGTACTTC	CASSQVGTGKDEQYF
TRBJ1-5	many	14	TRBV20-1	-	TGCAGTGCTGAGCCAGGGTCTGGCAATCAGCCCCAGCATTTT	CSAEPGSGNQPQHF
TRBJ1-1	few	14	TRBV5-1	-	TGCGCCAGCAGCTTGTCAGGGAGGGAGGCTGAAGCTTTCTTT	CASSLSGREAEAFF
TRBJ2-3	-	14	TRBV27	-	TGTGCCAGCAGTTTAGAATGGGACACAGATACGCAGTATTTT	CASSLEWDTDTQYF
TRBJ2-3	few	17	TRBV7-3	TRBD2	TGTGCCAGCAGCTTGGGCTCTCAGCGGGGTAGCACAGATACGCAGTATTTT	CASSLGSQRGSTDTQYF
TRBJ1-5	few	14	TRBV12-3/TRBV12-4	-	TGTGCCAGCAGTTTTATCGGGGTCAGTCAGCCCCAGCATTTT	CASSFIGVSQPQHF
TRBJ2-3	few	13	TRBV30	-	TGTGCCTGGAGTGTGGTCGCTTCGGATACGCAGTATTTT	CAWSVVASDTQYF
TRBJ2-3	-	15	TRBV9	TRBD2	TGTGCCAGCAGCGTGCGCAGCGGGGGTGCAGATACGCAGTATTTT	CASSVRSGGADTQYF
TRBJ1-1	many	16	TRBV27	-	TGTGCCAGCAGTTTCCCCTCGGGACCCCGGGCCACTGAAGCTTTCTTT	CASSFPSGPRATEAFF
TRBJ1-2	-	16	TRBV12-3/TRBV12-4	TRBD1	TGTGCCAGCAGCCCAAGGTACCTCGGGACAGGGCGAGGCTACACCTTC	CASSPRYLGTGRGYTF
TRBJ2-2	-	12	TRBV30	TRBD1	TGTGCCCGCAACAGGGGGACCGGGGAGCTGTTTTTT	CARNRGTGELFF
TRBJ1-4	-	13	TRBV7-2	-	TGTGCCAGCAGCTTATGGGGGGCGGATAAACTGTTTTTT	CASSLWGADKLFF
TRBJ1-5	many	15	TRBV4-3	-	TGCGCCAGCAGCCAAGGCAGGTCTAGCAATCAGCCCCAGCATTTT	CASSQGRSSNQPQHF
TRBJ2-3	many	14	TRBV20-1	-	TGCAGTGCTAGAGATGCAGTGGGGGCAGATACGCAGTATTTT	CSARDAVGADTQYF
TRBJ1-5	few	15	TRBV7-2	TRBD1	TGTGCCAGCAGCTTAGTAGGGGGCCAAAATCAGCCCCAGCATTTT	CASSLVGGQNQPQHF
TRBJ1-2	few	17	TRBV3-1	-	TGTGCCAGCAGCCAAGATTTACGGGGGTCTTTTAACTATGGCTACACCTTC	CASSQDLRGSFNYGYTF
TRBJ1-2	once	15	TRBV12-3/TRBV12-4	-	TGTGCCAGCAGTTTTTTTAGTGCCCGTGGCTATGGCTACACCTTC	CASSFFSARGYGYTF
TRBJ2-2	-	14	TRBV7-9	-	TGTGCCAGCAGCTTAGTCCAGGGTGGCGGGGAGCTGTTTTTT	CASSLVQGGGELFF
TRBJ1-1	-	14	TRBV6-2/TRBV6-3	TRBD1	TGTGCCAGCAGGCAGGGGGCTCGGGTAGGAGACGCTTTCTTT	CASRQGARVGDAFF
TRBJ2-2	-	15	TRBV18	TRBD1	TGTGCCAGCTCAGGGGACAGAGCGAACACCGGGGAGCTGTTTTTT	CASSGDRANTGELFF
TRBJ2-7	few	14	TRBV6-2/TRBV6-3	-	TGTGCCAGCAGAGGGACGGCCAGCTCCTACGAGCAGTACTTC	CASRGTASSYEQYF
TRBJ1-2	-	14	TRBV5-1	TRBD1	TGCGCCAGCAGCGGGGACAGGGCTTCCTATGGCTACACCTTC	CASSGDRASYGYTF
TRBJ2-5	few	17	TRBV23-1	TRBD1	TGCGCCAGCAGTCAATCGTTCCCGCAGGGGGCCGAAGAGACCCAGTACTTC	CASSQSFPQGAEETQYF
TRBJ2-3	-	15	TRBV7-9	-	TGTGCCAGCACCCAGTCCAGGGTTGGCACAGATACGCAGTATTTT	CASTQSRVGTDTQYF
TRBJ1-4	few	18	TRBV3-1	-	TGTGCCAGCAGCCAAGAGGGCACCGTGGGACGGGGAGCGGAAAAACTGTTTTTT	CASSQEGTVGRGAEKLFF
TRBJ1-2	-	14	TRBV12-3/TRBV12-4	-	TGTGCCAGCAGCCTTGACAGTAATATCTATGGCTACACCTTC	CASSLDSNIYGYTF
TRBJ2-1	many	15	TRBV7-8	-	TGTGCCAGCAGCTTAGAGCGCCGGGACACGAATGAGCAGTTCTTC	CASSLERRDTNEQFF
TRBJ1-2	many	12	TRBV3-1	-	TGTGCCAGCGGACACGGAAACTATGGCTACACCTTC	CASGHGNYGYTF
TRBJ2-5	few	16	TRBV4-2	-	TGTGCCAGCAGCCAAGACATCAGGGGCGGCCAAGAGACCCAGTACTTC	CASSQDIRGGQETQYF
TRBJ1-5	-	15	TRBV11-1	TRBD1	TGTGCCAGCAGCAGGGACAGCGGCGCCAATCAGCCCCAGCATTTT	CASSRDSGANQPQHF
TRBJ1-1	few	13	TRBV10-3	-	TGTGCCATCAGCGGCAGGGGTACCACTGAAGCTTTCTTT	CAISGRGTTEAFF
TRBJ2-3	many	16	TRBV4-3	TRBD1	TGCGCCAGCAGCCCTGGGACAGAGCGTTCCACAGATACGCAGTATTTT	CASSPGTERSTDTQYF
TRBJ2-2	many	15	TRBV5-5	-	TGTGCCAGCAGCTTGGTGGGGCTGAACACCGGGGAGCTGTTTTTT	CASSLVGLNTGELFF
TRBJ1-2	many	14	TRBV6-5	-	TGTGCCAGCGGCCAGGGAGGTGGGGACTATGGCTACACCTTC	CASGQGGGDYGYTF
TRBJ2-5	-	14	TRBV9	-	TGTGCCAGCAGCGGGTCAGGTCTAGGGGAGACCCAGTACTTC	CASSGSGLGETQYF
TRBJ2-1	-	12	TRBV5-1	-	TGCGCCAGCAGCCAGAAACGGGATGAGCAGTTCTTC	CASSQKRDEQFF
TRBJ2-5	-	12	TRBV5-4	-	TGTGCCAGCAGCTCTCAGTACCAGACCCAGTACTTC	CASSSQYQTQYF